This T cell receptor (beta chain) derives from a study of Ad26.COV2.S vaccination and SARS-CoV-2 variants. A note on this clone: Antigen: not known.

Trimming took 4 bases from V and 13 from J, leaving 13 bases between them. Germline values: CDR1 MDHEN, CDR2 SYDVKM. This CDR3 is built from 11 residues. Study findings and constraints: TCR breadth and depth estimates may have understated total T cell responses. Researchers reported similar non-spike TCR breadth in vaccine and placebo recipients. Spike-specific TCR breadth was greater after Ad26.COV2.S than placebo.

The repertoire was sequenced with immunoSEQ multiplex PCR; TCRdb's copy has only in-frame clones and lacks some. The sample records roughly 150,000 clones, about nine tenths being singletons. The sequence came from a human donor who had recovered from COVID-19. The rearrangement joins TRBV28 to TRBJ1-1; D unclear. Material: peripheral blood, obtained after recovery from COVID-19. The CDR3 spells CASSSAWPGFF. Written as DNA, the CDR3 is TGTGCCAGCAGTTCGGCTTGGCCGGGTTTCTTT. The whole variable domain, filled in from reference TRBV28 and TRBJ1-1, reads DVKVTQSSRYLVKRTGEKVFLECVQDMDHENMFWYRQDPGLGLRLIYFSYDVKMKEKGDIPEGYSVSREKKERFSLILESASTNQTSMYLCASSSAWPGFFGQGTRLTVV.